These T cell receptor beta chains were read from a single sample in a study of read filtering for tumor transcriptome and immune sequencing. One entry per CDR3 protein results from TCRdb running MiXCR on the reads. The repertoire holds tens of thousands of distinct CDR3 sequences, with 20% to 25% as singletons. The material sequenced was a population of CD138-negative cells sorted from bone marrow. These receptors all stem from a donor aged 40 or over with multiple myeloma. CDR3s include the opening cysteine and the closing phenylalanine or tryptophan. Fields, in order: J gene, V gene, CDR3 protein.

J gene: TRBJ2-1
V gene: TRBV5-1
CDR3 protein: CVSSLQLDRALYEQFF

J gene: TRBJ1-1
V gene: TRBV5-1
CDR3 protein: CASSPGPRFTEAFF

J gene: TRBJ2-3
V gene: TRBV5-4
CDR3 protein: CASRDTSTDTQYF

J gene: TRBJ2-1
V gene: TRBV3-1
CDR3 protein: CASSPRGRDDNEQFF

J gene: TRBJ1-5
V gene: TRBV11-2
CDR3 protein: CASSLGGQTYQPQHF

J gene: TRBJ2-1
V gene: TRBV29-1
CDR3 protein: CSVEGWQGDDEQFF

J gene: TRBJ2-1
V gene: TRBV13
CDR3 protein: CASSLHGTFNEQFF

J gene: TRBJ2-2
V gene: TRBV5-1
CDR3 protein: CASSYRTNTGELFF

J gene: TRBJ2-3
V gene: TRBV9
CDR3 protein: CASPGTSGRGGLADTQYF

J gene: TRBJ2-1
V gene: TRBV9
CDR3 protein: CASSVEGQGSNEQFF

J gene: TRBJ2-7
V gene: TRBV6-6
CDR3 protein: CASSPGGSRPYEQYF

J gene: TRBJ2-1
V gene: TRBV5-1
CDR3 protein: CASSVTSSYNEQFF

J gene: TRBJ2-2
V gene: TRBV7-9
CDR3 protein: CATNRDIANTGELFF

J gene: TRBJ2-3
V gene: TRBV7-2
CDR3 protein: CASSLGGVNADTQYF

J gene: TRBJ2-7
V gene: TRBV2
CDR3 protein: CASTSLGYEQYF

J gene: TRBJ2-1
V gene: TRBV12-3/TRBV12-4
CDR3 protein: CASTSPEGLGTWGQQFF

J gene: TRBJ1-1
V gene: TRBV12-3/TRBV12-4
CDR3 protein: CASSSGSSRAEAFF

J gene: TRBJ2-7
V gene: TRBV5-4
CDR3 protein: CASSLGLVSSYEQYF

J gene: TRBJ1-2
V gene: TRBV10-1
CDR3 protein: CASRTNRSLRSNYGYTF

J gene: TRBJ1-2
V gene: TRBV5-1
CDR3 protein: CASSNGRPDYGYTF

J gene: TRBJ2-1
V gene: TRBV3-1
CDR3 protein: CASSQGSTLSSYNEQFF

J gene: TRBJ1-6
V gene: TRBV27
CDR3 protein: CASSLRGSPLHF

J gene: TRBJ1-1
V gene: TRBV5-1
CDR3 protein: CASSSTGSGTEAFF

J gene: TRBJ2-1
V gene: TRBV9
CDR3 protein: CASSVGTSGNEQFF

J gene: TRBJ1-1
V gene: TRBV6-6
CDR3 protein: CASTSVRNTEAFF

J gene: TRBJ2-3
V gene: TRBV29-1
CDR3 protein: CSATGSTDTQYF

J gene: TRBJ2-5
V gene: TRBV11-2
CDR3 protein: CASRPGQRETQYF

J gene: TRBJ1-5
V gene: TRBV24-1
CDR3 protein: CATSDDRANGWGNQPQHF

J gene: TRBJ2-2
V gene: TRBV11-2
CDR3 protein: CASSRLAGGRTGELFF

J gene: TRBJ2-7
V gene: TRBV9
CDR3 protein: CASSPPGTSGAASLDEQYF

J gene: TRBJ2-1
V gene: TRBV29-1
CDR3 protein: CSVGTSGRAGSYNEQFF

J gene: TRBJ2-1
V gene: TRBV20-1
CDR3 protein: CSASARTSGRIDEQFF

J gene: TRBJ2-7
V gene: TRBV20-1
CDR3 protein: CSARDVRLDYEQYF

J gene: TRBJ2-2
V gene: TRBV10-3
CDR3 protein: CVIRAQGATGELFF

J gene: TRBJ2-5
V gene: TRBV28
CDR3 protein: CASSYSLINQETQYF

J gene: TRBJ2-6
V gene: TRBV25-1
CDR3 protein: CARNSGANVLTF

J gene: TRBJ2-3
V gene: TRBV29-1
CDR3 protein: CSFEGPSGVVDTQYF

J gene: TRBJ2-5
V gene: TRBV7-9
CDR3 protein: CASSLRGGRGAWGTQYF

J gene: TRBJ1-6
V gene: TRBV5-1
CDR3 protein: CASSHGEGAGSPLHF

J gene: TRBJ1-5
V gene: TRBV6-2/TRBV6-3
CDR3 protein: CASSQGYQPQHF

J gene: TRBJ2-3
V gene: TRBV15
CDR3 protein: CATSRFRGIRTDTQYF

J gene: TRBJ2-5
V gene: TRBV5-1
CDR3 protein: CASSLQDRGIQETQYF

J gene: TRBJ1-1
V gene: TRBV5-1
CDR3 protein: CASSLGTNTEAFF

J gene: TRBJ1-1
V gene: TRBV5-1
CDR3 protein: CASSWGGGNTEAFF

J gene: TRBJ2-1
V gene: TRBV29-1
CDR3 protein: CSVDRLAGDNEQFF